This T cell receptor beta chain originates from a study of spatial heterogeneity in lung cancer. Study findings and constraints: Counts of expanded alpha and beta TCRs within tumors tracked the tumor nonsynonymous mutation count. Ubiquitous expanded TCR counts tracked ubiquitous nonsynonymous mutations, and regional counts tracked regional ones.

Germline CDR1 and CDR2: SGHDT and YYEEEE. The CDR3 is 13 residues long. V gave up 1 base and J gave up 7 bases, with 9 bases separating them. The time point here: sample taken at primary tumor resection. No cell sorting; template was whole RNA from tumor, lung tissue or PBMC. One entry per CDR3 protein, called by TCRdb with MiXCR from the 5' RACE reads. The repertoire holds about 16,000 distinct CDR3 sequences, about 6.8% seen once, with roughly 21% in the top ten. This clonotype was observed a handful of times. No antigen is known for it. The V and J genes are TRBV5-6 and TRBJ2-1; D not resolved. The sequencing here drew on lung tumor tissue, taken at surgery. This receptor was obtained from a female donor with early-stage non-small cell lung cancer. CDR3 in amino acids: CASSLIQANEQFF. The CDR3 DNA sequence: TGTGCCAGCAGCTTGATTCAGGCAAATGAGCAGTTCTTC.